The 5 T cell receptor beta chains in this list originate from one sample, sequenced in a study of early stage breast cancer tumors. Some clones are missing from TCRdb's copy, which holds only in-frame ones; the method was immunoSEQ multiplex PCR. Counted here are approximately 9,500 clones, around 70% occurring once; the ten biggest clones make up 7% to 9%. The sample was breast tumor tissue. The receptors originated from a person aged 50 to 59 with breast cancer.

This chain joins TRBV4-1 and TRBJ2-5; TRBD2 matches 9 bases. This CDR3 is 19 amino acids long. CDR1 MGHRA and CDR2 YSYEKL come from the germline V gene. V lost 4 bases and J lost 5; bases outside the gene matches: 20. The chain's CDR3 is CASSREGAGGPLGLETQYF. The CDR3 DNA sequence: TGCGCCAGCAGCCGGGAAGGGGCGGGAGGGCCTCTGGGTCTGGAGACCCAGTACTTC.

The chain joins TRBV7-8 to TRBJ2-7; 10 nucleotides agree with TRBD1. The V and J ends lost 2 bases and 0 bases, in that order; junction bases with no gene match: 4. Germline assignment: CDR1 SGHVS and CDR2 FQNEAQ. The CDR3 loop spans 16 amino acids. The CDR3 DNA is TGTGCCAGCAGCTTACCGGGACAGGGGAACTCCTACGAGCAGTACTTC. Its protein is CASSLPGQGNSYEQYF.

The chain carries TRBV7-9 and TRBJ2-1; 11 bases align to TRBD2. Germline values: CDR1 SEHNR, CDR2 FQNEAQ (reference sequence). The length of the CDR3 is 16 residues. The trim removed 4 bases at V and 5 bases at J, leaving 7 bases unmatched. The CDR3 DNA follows: TGTGCCAGCAGCTCAACCCCGGGACTAGCGGACAATGAGCAGTTCTTC. Its protein product is CASSSTPGLADNEQFF.

The chain combines TRBV5-6 with TRBJ2-5, with a tentative D call TRBD2 (6 bases). The germline gives CDR1 SGHDT, CDR2 YYEEEE. Trimming shortened V by 1 base and J by 3 bases, and 13 bases separated the two germline ends. CDR3 length: 15 amino acids. The CDR3 DNA is TGTGCCAGCAGCTTGAGTTGGGGGGAGGAAGAGACCCAGTACTTC. Translated, it gives CASSLSWGEEETQYF.

This chain connects TRBV19 to TRBJ2-2; 9 bases are a match to TRBD2. J gave up 6 bases and V 6 bases, and 5 bases lay outside the gene matches. The CDR3 has 14 residues. Germline V lookup: CDR1 LNHDA, CDR2 SQIVND (reference sequence). The CDR3 region is CASRSSGNSGELFF. The CDR3, as DNA: TGTGCCAGTAGGTCTAGCGGGAATTCCGGGGAGCTGTTTTTT. Full variable domain (outside the CDR3, taken from reference TRBV19 and TRBJ2-2): DGGITQSPKYLFRKEGQNVTLSCEQNLNHDAMYWYRQDPGQGLRLIYYSQIVNDFQKGDIAEGYSVSREKKESFPLTVTSAQKNPTAFYLCASRSSGNSGELFFGEGSRLTVL.